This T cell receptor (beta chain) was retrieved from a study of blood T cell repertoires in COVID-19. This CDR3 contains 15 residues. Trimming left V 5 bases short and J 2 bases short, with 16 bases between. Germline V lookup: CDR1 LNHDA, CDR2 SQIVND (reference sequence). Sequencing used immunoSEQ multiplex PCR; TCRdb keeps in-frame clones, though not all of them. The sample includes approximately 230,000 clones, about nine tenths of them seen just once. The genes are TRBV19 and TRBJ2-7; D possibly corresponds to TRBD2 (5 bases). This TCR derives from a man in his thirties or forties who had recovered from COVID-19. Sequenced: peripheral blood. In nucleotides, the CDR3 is TGTGCCAGTAGTTTTTCCCCAGGAGGCCCCTACGAGCAGTACTTC. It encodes CASSFSPGGPYEQYF.